This is a list of T cell receptor beta chains from one sample in a study of blood T cell repertoires in COVID-19. Measured with immunoSEQ multiplex PCR; TCRdb has only the in-frame clones, and not every one. The data contain just over 150,000 clones, roughly 82% of them seen just once; the ten biggest clones take up 9.8%. Sequencing input: peripheral blood. These receptors were collected from a woman in her fifties or sixties with acute or convalescent COVID-19. Both conserved end residues are part of each CDR3.

TRBJ1-1 | TRBV15 | CATSKGARNTEAFF
TRBJ2-2 | TRBV9 | CASSVGGSGSTGELFF
TRBJ2-2 | TRBV6-5 | CASRKSGRNTGELFF
TRBJ2-3 | TRBV28 | CASQDSPSTDTQYF
TRBJ1-3 | TRBV6-5 | CASRETGGSGNTIYF
TRBJ1-6 | TRBV19 | CASRVRDRVSPLHF
TRBJ1-1 | TRBV2 | CASRYSVEAFF
TRBJ2-5 | TRBV5-1 | CASSTFQETQYF
TRBJ1-3 | TRBV3-1/TRBV3-2 | CASSQVGRVTIYF
TRBJ2-5 | TRBV2 | CASREEETQYF
TRBJ1-5 | TRBV7-9 | CASSLASGPVDQPQHF
TRBJ2-5 | TRBV7-8 | CASSFQGQGETQYF
TRBJ2-7 | TRBV19 | CASSRQGRTSATYEQYF
TRBJ1-3 | TRBV16 | CASSQSTGISGNTIYF
TRBJ1-5 | TRBV27 | CASSLSRGNQPQHF
TRBJ1-5 | TRBV6-2/TRBV6-3 | CASTPGLLFSNQPQHF
TRBJ2-5 | TRBV19 | CASSRLAGGTQYF
TRBJ2-2 | TRBV7-9 | CASSSPLGGTNTGELFF
TRBJ1-2 | TRBV7-2 | CASSSITAYYGYTF
TRBJ2-7 | TRBV15 | CATSRARQGAGEQYF
TRBJ2-3 | TRBV6-5 | CASSGTTIIDTQYF
TRBJ2-5 | TRBV5-1 | CASSPTSGGPQGTQYF
TRBJ2-1 | TRBV18 | CASSPPSSADEQFF
TRBJ1-2 | TRBV4-3 | CASSQGTGDYGYTF
TRBJ2-3 | TRBV19 | CASSRLAGDTDTQYF
TRBJ2-3 | TRBV9 | CASSQGLPRGDTQYF
TRBJ1-2 | TRBV7-9 | CASSQTSLQGSGYTF